The clone carrying this T cell receptor (beta chain) was found a few times. Trimming took 8 bases from V and 4 from J; bases not matched to a gene: 3. Germline V gene sequence: CDR1 MNHEY, CDR2 SVGAGI. The CDR3 has 12 amino acids. This entry belongs to a study of blood T cell repertoires in COVID-19. Looking at the study overall: Sites across the United States, Italy and Spain contributed samples from acute and convalescent COVID-19. The analysed material was cDNA or gDNA that came from T cells, B-cell-depleted T cells, or PBMCs.

Original methodology: Estimation of nucleated cell counts was performed using reference gene primer amplification. Assay used: immunoSEQ multiplex PCR; TCRdb lists only in-frame clones, some missing. The V and J calls and clone size are taken from that table; D and trimming were inferred from the DNA. The table lists 200,000 to 300,000 clones, 86% of them singletons. The sample consisted of peripheral blood. This sequence originates from a man aged 80 or over with acute or convalescent COVID-19. J is TRBJ1-2 and V is TRBV6-5, with 8 positions matching TRBD1. The CDR3 region is CASLDRAYGYTF. The CDR3, as DNA: TGTGCCAGCCTGGACAGGGCCTATGGCTACACCTTC.